This TCR beta chain appears in the sequencing data of a study of vaccination effects on CD4 cells after COVID-19. Study at large: The post-vaccine samples were taken, at the median, 72 days after the second dose.

TCRdb's table, derived via immunoSEQ multiplex PCR, lists solely in-frame clones and lacks some. The repertoire holds 50,000 to 70,000 clones, roughly 80% seen once, with about 2.4% in the top ten. General observations from the study: The study found that only 1 of 255 vaccine-induced clones from healthy vaccinees cross-reacted with common cold coronaviruses.

Remarks on this clone: Its target is not known.

This CDR3 has 14 amino acids. V lost 1 base, J lost 10 bases, and 16 bases lay in between. Germline V CDR1 and CDR2: SGHTA, FQGNSA. Isolating CD4+ T cells followed more than 9 days of culture. Participants were vaccinated with two doses of either the BNT162b2 or mRNA-1273 vaccine. The vaccine recipients had no prior SARS-CoV-2 infection, with negative nucleocapsid antibodies. At days 3 and 7, half of the medium was exchanged for IL-2 medium. The sequence was collected from a human donor who received a COVID-19 vaccine. V usage is TRBV7-2 and J usage is TRBJ1-1; D is unclear. This specimen consisted of CD4+ T cells from PBMCs cultured without peptide, obtained after COVID-19 vaccination. The CDR3, as DNA: TGTGCCAGCAGCTTAGGTCGGCAGGTGGGCAGAGCTTTCTTT. Encoded protein: CASSLGRQVGRAFF.